The 23 T cell receptor beta chains listed next were all sequenced from one sample in a study of blood T cell repertoires in COVID-19. Clones were sequenced by immunoSEQ multiplex PCR, and TCRdb holds only the in-frame ones, with some missing. The sample has approximately 260,000 clones; around 85% are singletons. The source material was peripheral blood. These receptors came from an elderly woman with acute or convalescent COVID-19.

This sequence joins TRBV15 and TRBJ1-6; D call uncertain. Per the germline V gene, CDR1 is LNHNV and CDR2 is YYDKDF (reference sequence). The V and J ends lost 0 bases and 9 bases respectively, with 6 bases between them. The CDR3 contains 13 residues. Here the CDR3 reads CATSRDQISPLHF. DNA of the CDR3: TGTGCCACCAGCAGAGATCAAATTTCACCCCTCCACTTT.

Note on this clone: This sample also contains other DNA sequences that code for the same CDR3. The chain links TRBV29-1 to TRBJ1-3; 7 nucleotides line up with TRBD1. The CDR3 loop spans 13 amino acids. Trimming took 4 bases from V and 2 from J; bases not matched to a gene: 2. Germline V gene lookup returns CDR1 SQVTM and CDR2 ANQGSEA. The DNA for the CDR3 is TGCAGCGTTGGACAGGGAACTGGAAACACCATATATTTT. Translation: CSVGQGTGNTIYF.

The chain has TRBV2 and TRBJ1-4; 9 nucleotides agree with TRBD1. Germline trimming cut 7 bases from V and 7 bases from J; bases unmatched to any gene: 7. The germline V gene encodes CDR1 SNHLY and CDR2 FYNNEI. This CDR3 region has 14 residues. CDR3 DNA sequence: TGTGCCAGCAATGTGGTACAGGGGGCTGAAAAACTGTTTTTT. Protein: CASNVVQGAEKLFF.

The chain couples TRBV21-1 to TRBJ1-1. TRBV21-1 constitutes a pseudogene. The CDR3 sequence is 11 residues long. The CDR3 bases are TGTGCCAGCAGCAACGGTGCTGAAGCTTTCTTT. It codes for CASSNGAEAFF.

In its sample, this clone was seen once. The chain has TRBV18 and TRBJ1-2; maybe TRBD1 (6 bases). V gave up 3 bases and J gave up 6 bases, with 20 bases separating them. Germline V gene data show CDR1 as KGHSH and CDR2 as LQKENI. The CDR3 is made up of 16 amino acids. The CDR3 nucleotides are TGTGCCAGCTCACCGACGGGGGGCCCTCAAGGGGATGGCTACACCTTC. This codes for CASSPTGGPQGDGYTF.

The gene calls are TRBV5-1 and TRBJ2-3; a possible D gene is TRBD2 (6 bases). CDR1 and CDR2 from the germline V gene are SGHRS and YFSETQ. Trimming stripped 0 bases from V and 1 base from J, with 6 bases between. The CDR3 sequence is 14 residues long. The CDR3 reads CASSLASGTDTQYF. The CDR3, as DNA: TGCGCCAGCAGCTTGGCTAGCGGCACAGATACGCAGTATTTT.

The chain uses TRBV12-3 or TRBV12-4 and TRBJ1-2; possibly TRBD1 for D (5 bases). This CDR3 region has 13 residues. The germline V and J ends were trimmed by 6 bases and 5 bases, with 13 bases remaining between them. The CDR3 loop is CASSSRQYYGYTF. The CDR3 nucleotides are TGTGCCAGCAGCTCCAGACAGTATTATGGCTACACCTTC.

The chain uses TRBV7-9 and TRBJ2-3, with D maybe TRBD1 (6 bases). Germline V gene sequence: CDR1 SEHNR, CDR2 FQNEAQ (reference sequence). Trimming stripped 0 bases from V and 1 base from J, with 8 bases between. There are 15 residues in the CDR3. CDR3 loop: CASSLATGRTDTQYF. CDR3 nucleotides: TGTGCCAGCAGCTTAGCCACAGGGCGCACAGATACGCAGTATTTT. Full variable domain (missing parts from reference TRBV7-9 and TRBJ2-3): DTGVSQNPRHKITKRGQNVTFRCDPISEHNRLYWYRQTLGQGPEFLTYFQNEAQLEKSRLLSDRFSAERPKGSFSTLEIQRTEQGDSAMYLCASSLATGRTDTQYFGPGTRLTVL.

This chain uses TRBV2 with TRBJ1-2; D is uncertain. From germline, CDR1 is SNHLY and CDR2 FYNNEI. The CDR3 length is 11 residues. The V end lost 4 bases, the J end lost 8 bases, and 8 bases lay between the germline ends. The CDR3 spells CASSGGYGYTF. CDR3 sequence (DNA): TGTGCCAGCAGTGGAGGGTACGGCTACACCTTC. Full variable domain (outside the CDR3, taken from reference TRBV2 and TRBJ1-2): EPEVTQTPSHQVTQMGQEVILRCVPISNHLYFYWYRQILGQKVEFLVSFYNNEISEKSEIFDDQFSVERPDGSNFTLKIRSTKLEDSAMYFCASSGGYGYTFGSGTRLTVV.

The chain recombines TRBV28 with TRBJ1-2, with a possible D match to TRBD1 (6 bases). V gave up 2 bases and J gave up 5 bases, with 12 bases separating them. This CDR3 contains 14 residues. Per the germline V gene, CDR1 is MDHEN and CDR2 is SYDVKM. The CDR3: CASSLRGSVYGYTF. The CDR3 DNA is TGTGCCAGCAGTTTAAGGGGGTCCGTTTATGGCTACACCTTC.

The rearrangement links TRBV28 to TRBJ1-5, with 7 bases matching TRBD1. J gave up 2 bases and V 6 bases, and 10 bases lay outside the gene matches. This CDR3 spans 16 amino acids. Germline V gene data show CDR1 as MDHEN and CDR2 as SYDVKM. For the CDR3, the DNA is TGTGCCAGCAGCCGTTCGCCAGGGGGTGGCAATCAGCCCCAGCATTTT. Residues: CASSRSPGGGNQPQHF.

This rearrangement joins TRBV5-1 to TRBJ1-2; a weak D match, TRBD1 (5 bases). The CDR3 has 15 amino acids. V dropped 1 base and J dropped 3 bases, with 13 bases sitting between them. Germline-derived CDR1 and CDR2 are SGHRS and YFSETQ. The chain's CDR3 is CASSLYGGADYGYTF. CDR3 sequence (DNA): TGCGCCAGCAGCTTGTATGGTGGGGCAGACTATGGCTACACCTTC.

V gene TRBV5-1 combines with J gene TRBJ1-1, with 7 nucleotides matching TRBD1. There are 15 residues in the CDR3. From germline, CDR1 is SGHRS and CDR2 YFSETQ. V was pared by 2 bases and J by 4 bases, with 8 bases of the junction left unmatched. CDR3 protein: CASSLYRGVGTEAFF. The CDR3 nucleotides are TGCGCCAGCAGCTTATACAGGGGAGTGGGCACTGAAGCTTTCTTT.

This clone has more than one count but fewer than ten. The chain employs TRBV28 and TRBJ1-1; a possible D gene is TRBD1 (6 bases). Trimming removed 6 bases from V and 0 bases from J, with 11 bases in between. The CDR3 runs to 14 residues. CDR1 and CDR2 (germline): MDHEN, SYDVKM. The CDR3 region has the DNA TGTGCCAGCAGGAAGGGGGGGCTGAACACTGAAGCTTTCTTT. It specifies CASRKGGLNTEAFF. The full variable domain, with the rest looked up from reference TRBV28 and TRBJ1-1, is DVKVTQSSRYLVKRTGEKVFLECVQDMDHENMFWYRQDPGLGLRLIYFSYDVKMKEKGDIPEGYSVSREKKERFSLILESASTNQTSMYLCASRKGGLNTEAFFGQGTRLTVV.

The chain links TRBV9 to TRBJ2-7, with 10 bases lining up with TRBD2. Germline CDR1 is SGDLS and CDR2 is YYNGEE. V lost 0 bases and J lost 6; bases outside the gene matches: 6. The CDR3 covers 15 residues. The CDR3 spells CASSVEGTSVSEQYF. The CDR3, as DNA: TGTGCCAGCAGCGTAGAAGGGACTAGCGTCTCCGAGCAGTACTTC.

The V gene is TRBV6-5, the J gene TRBJ2-1; maybe TRBD1 (5 bases). CDR1 is MNHEY and CDR2 is SVGAGI in the germline V gene. The CDR3 extends over 13 amino acids. V lost 0 bases and J lost 10, with 10 bases in between. The chain's CDR3 is CASSYSAGQEQFF. The CDR3 DNA sequence: TGTGCCAGCAGTTACTCGGCTGGACAAGAGCAGTTCTTC.

The chain combines TRBV3-1 (or the pseudogene TRBV3-2) with TRBJ2-2; a possible D gene is TRBD2 (6 bases). Germline V gene lookup returns CDR1 LGHDT and CDR2 YNNKEL (reference sequence). Trimming shortened V by 4 bases and J by 5 bases, and 17 bases separated the two germline ends. The CDR3 consists of 16 residues. The CDR3 DNA reads TGTGCCAGCAGCCCAGATCGACCGCGGGGTACCGGGGAGCTGTTTTTT. It translates to CASSPDRPRGTGELFF.

The CDR3 protein is CASSWGGNYGYTF. CDR3 sequence (DNA): TGTGCCAGCAGCTGGGGGGGGAACTATGGCTACACCTTC. The chain uses TRBV7-8 and TRBJ1-2; TRBD1 might be the D (5 bases). The CDR3 has 13 amino acids. Trimming cost V 4 bases and J 2 bases, with 8 bases left between them. CDR1 SGHVS and CDR2 FQNEAQ come from the germline V gene. Using reference TRBV7-8 and TRBJ1-2 for the parts outside the CDR3, the full variable domain is GAGVSQSPRYKVAKRGQDVALRCDPISGHVSLFWYQQALGQGPEFLTYFQNEAQLDKSGLPSDRFFAERPEGSVSTLKIQRTQQEDSAVYLCASSWGGNYGYTFGSGTRLTVV.

The chain employs TRBV14 and TRBJ2-5; perhaps TRBD1 as D (7 bases). Germline loops: CDR1 SGHDN, CDR2 FVKESK. With 4 bases removed from V and 2 bases from J, the gap between germline ends came to 17 bases. The CDR3 loop spans 16 amino acids. CDR3 residues: CASSRGEDRRQETQYF. For the CDR3, the DNA is TGTGCCAGCAGCCGAGGGGAGGACAGGAGACAAGAGACCCAGTACTTC.

This clone was recorded only once. The rearrangement links TRBV6-4 to TRBJ2-1; D ambiguous. V lost 0 bases and J lost 5, with 8 bases in between. Germline CDR1 is MRHNA and CDR2 is SNTAGT. This CDR3 contains 14 residues. CDR3 bases: TGTGCCAGCAGTGACTCTGAGATTCACAATGAGCAGTTCTTC. Its translation is CASSDSEIHNEQFF.

The chain couples TRBV4-1 to TRBJ2-3; 8 bases are a match to TRBD1. The CDR3 spans 19 residues. V was clipped by 0 bases and J by 2 bases; unmatched bases: 13. In germline, CDR1 is MGHRA, CDR2 YSYEKL. The CDR3 DNA sequence: TGCGCCAGCAGCCAAGATCCACTCCCCGGACAGGGTTCCACAGATACGCAGTATTTT. Translating it yields CASSQDPLPGQGSTDTQYF.

The rearrangement joins TRBV12-3 or TRBV12-4 to TRBJ1-6; a possible D gene is TRBD1 (5 bases). The CDR3 runs 13 residues. The V end was cut by 7 bases, the J end by 4 bases, with 8 bases between. CDR3 region: CASKGRYNSPLHF. CDR3 bases: TGTGCCAGCAAGGGGCGGTATAATTCACCCCTCCACTTT.

The chain carries TRBV5-1 and TRBJ1-2; TRBD1 agrees at 8 bases. V was pared by 0 bases and J by 2 bases, with 0 bases of the junction left unmatched. Germline CDR1 reads SGHRS; CDR2 reads YFSETQ. The CDR3 totals 14 residues. CDR3 DNA sequence: TGCGCCAGCAGCTTGGACAGGGGGAACTATGGCTACACCTTC. Translating gives CASSLDRGNYGYTF.